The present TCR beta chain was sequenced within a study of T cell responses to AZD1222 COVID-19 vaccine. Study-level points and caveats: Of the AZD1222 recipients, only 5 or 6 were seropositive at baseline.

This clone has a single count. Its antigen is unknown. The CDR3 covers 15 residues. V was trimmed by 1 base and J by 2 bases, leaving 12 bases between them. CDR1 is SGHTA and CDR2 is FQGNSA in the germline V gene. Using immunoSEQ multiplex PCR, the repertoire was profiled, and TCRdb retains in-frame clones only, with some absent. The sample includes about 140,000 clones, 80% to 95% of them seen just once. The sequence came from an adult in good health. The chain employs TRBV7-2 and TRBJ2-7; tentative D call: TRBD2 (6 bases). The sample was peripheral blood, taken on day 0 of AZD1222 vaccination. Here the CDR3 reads CASSLVGSGPYEQYF. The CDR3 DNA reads TGTGCCAGCAGCTTAGTTGGTAGCGGACCCTACGAGCAGTACTTC.